This T cell receptor beta chain was sequenced during a study of T cells in Graves' hyperthyroidism and ophthalmopathy (dated by TCRdb to the late 2010s). Concerning the study at large: Peripheral blood samples were taken at the time of initial diagnosis, prior to any treatment. To identify TCR V-J signatures that set the groups apart, the researchers used a discovery cohort of about a hundred patients, made up of approximately 43 with Graves' ophthalmopathy and about 55 with stable Graves' hyperthyroidism. Whether ophthalmopathy could be predicted prospectively was tested in an independent validation cohort made up of 18 to 20 hyperthyroidism patients plus 17 patients who later progressed to ophthalmopathy. For training and testing, the 110 or so patients in the discovery cohort were randomly divided in a 7:3 ratio. In addition, the study compared T-cell repertoires in thyroid tissue and in blood from roughly 6 Graves' hyperthyroidism patients. After blood sampling, hyperthyroidism patients were treated with methimazole at a starting dose of 30 mg daily, and ophthalmopathy patients were treated with high-dose intravenous methylprednisolone. According to the paper, TCR Vbeta CDR3 sequencing was carried out on over 130 peripheral blood samples, which came from approximately 41 ophthalmopathy, 80 or so hyperthyroidism and 17 progressor patients. On the study overall, not on this receptor specifically: Most expanded thyroid clonotypes (frequency above 0.001) were also found in blood, which suggests that blood repertoires may mirror thyroid immune responses. In cross-validation, a model built on a 13 V-J signature told ophthalmopathy apart from stable hyperthyroidism with 85% to 90% sensitivity and roughly 82% specificity, and in testing the same model reached 80%/75%. In validation, the model predicted progression to ophthalmopathy with roughly 66% sensitivity and 72% to 85% specificity, a median of approximately 6.7 months before onset. Sample size was not statistically predetermined, and blinding of investigators to group allocation was not performed.

In the ophthalmopathy patients, disease was moderately to severely active, with a Clinical Activity Score of 3 or more, a NOSPECS grade of 4 or more, and a duration of less than 3 months. The study excluded patients with uncontrolled infections, other autoimmune diseases, pregnancy or lactation. Diagnoses relied on clinical symptoms, serum thyroxine and TRAb, thyroid ultrasound and orbital computed tomography. PBMCs were separated from over 9 ml of fresh peripheral blood using Ficoll-Paque density gradient centrifugation. Total RNA was extracted with Trizol reagent, and quality was checked on an Agilent 2100 Bioanalyzer. This clonotype was observed at least ten times. Its binding antigen is unknown. No base quality values were provided; no much bigger clone lies one nucleotide off. The TCR beta CDR3 regions were amplified from the RNA transcripts. The first round of RT-PCR for the TCR CDR3 was performed with the HTBI primer set and the Qiagen OneStep RT-PCR kit. A second multiplex PCR round built the libraries, followed by size selection and purification. Paired-end sequencing of the libraries was performed with 100 bp reads on an Illumina HiSeq2000. On the authors' methods: Raw data were processed with SOAPnuke, discarding reads with adapters, uncalled bases, mean Phred below 15, or no exact constant-primer or identifier match. High-quality paired reads were merged with COPE v1.2.5, and unique nucleotide sequences were defined as clonotypes. MiTCR v1.1 was used to align the clonotypes against IMGT TRBV, TRBD and TRBJ reference segments. Analysis was restricted to V-J combinations with a frequency above 0.0001, which covered roughly 99% of repertoires. The TCS score was defined as the ratio of F50 (clonal expansion) to E x V (chaos), calculated using BLOSUM62-based TCRdist between CDR3 peptides within each V-J. Welch's t-statistics and random forest reduced around 520 V-J features to roughly 13, which were used in a naive Bayes classifier (R e1071). TCRdb applied fastp at Q25 and MiXCR to the public reads, then kept only in-frame beta chains. Rows matching on CDR3 protein sequence are summarized as one entry with the most common DNA and genes. The V and J calls come from TCRdb's annotation, not from the publication. The sample yields about 250,000 distinct CDR3 sequences; approximately 25% were counted once. Roughly a third of the sample belongs to the ten largest clones.

The receptor comes from a woman in her 40s with Graves' ophthalmopathy. Sequenced material: blood.

The CDR3 protein: CASGVTRDNSYEQYF. The DNA reads TGTGCCAGCGGCGTCACCCGGGACAACTCCTACGAGCAGTACTTC. The chain couples TRBV28 to TRBJ2-7, with TRBD1 perhaps the D gene, on 6 matching bases. Counted from cysteine to phenylalanine, this CDR3 has 15 amino acids. Here the CDR3 DNA is all that survives: 45 bases in frame from base 1. CDR1 and CDR2 are read off the germline V gene as MDHEN and SYDVKM. At the junction V is shortened by 8 bases and J by 0 bases, with 17 bases in between.